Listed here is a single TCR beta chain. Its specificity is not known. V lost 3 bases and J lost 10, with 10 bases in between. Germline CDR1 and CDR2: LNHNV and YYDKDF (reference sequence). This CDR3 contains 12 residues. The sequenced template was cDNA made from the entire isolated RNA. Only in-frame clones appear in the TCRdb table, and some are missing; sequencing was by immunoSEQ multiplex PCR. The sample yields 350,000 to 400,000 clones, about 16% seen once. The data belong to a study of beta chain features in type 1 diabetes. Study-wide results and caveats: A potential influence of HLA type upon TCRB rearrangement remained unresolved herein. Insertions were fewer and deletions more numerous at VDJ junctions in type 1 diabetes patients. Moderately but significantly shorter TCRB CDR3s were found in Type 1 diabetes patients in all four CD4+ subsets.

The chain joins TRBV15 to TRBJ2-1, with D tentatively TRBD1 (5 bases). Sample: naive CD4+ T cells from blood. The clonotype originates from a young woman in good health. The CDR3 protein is CATSSGKGEQFF. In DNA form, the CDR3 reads TGTGCCACCAGCAGTGGAAAGGGGGAGCAGTTCTTC.